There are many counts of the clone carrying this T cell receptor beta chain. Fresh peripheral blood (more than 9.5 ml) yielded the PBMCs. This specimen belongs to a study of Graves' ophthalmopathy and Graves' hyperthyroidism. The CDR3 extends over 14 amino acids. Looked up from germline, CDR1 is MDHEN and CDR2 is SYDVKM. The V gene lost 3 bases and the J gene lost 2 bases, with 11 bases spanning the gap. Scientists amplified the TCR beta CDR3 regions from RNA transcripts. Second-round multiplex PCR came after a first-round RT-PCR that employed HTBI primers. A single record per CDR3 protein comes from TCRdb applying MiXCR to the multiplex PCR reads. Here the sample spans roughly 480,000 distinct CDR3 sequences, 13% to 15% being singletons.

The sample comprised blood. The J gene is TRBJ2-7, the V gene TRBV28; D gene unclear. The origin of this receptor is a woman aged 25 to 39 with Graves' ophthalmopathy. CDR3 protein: CASSLPVSPYEQYF. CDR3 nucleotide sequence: TGTGCCAGCAGTTTGCCGGTGTCACCCTACGAGCAGTACTTC.